Each of the 6 T cell receptor beta chains below was sequenced from the same sample in a study of control samples from healthy donors and cancer patients. Sequencing was performed with immunoSEQ multiplex PCR; in TCRdb, only in-frame clones are kept and a portion is missing. The sample lists 130,000 or so clones; approximately 90% were seen once. What was sequenced was blood. These receptors all come from a man aged 45-65 years in good health.

The chain is built from TRBV3-1 (or the pseudogene TRBV3-2) and TRBJ2-1; D uncertain. The CDR3 runs 15 residues. Germline V CDR1 and CDR2: LGHDT, YNNKEL (reference sequence). The V end was cut by 0 bases, the J end by 3 bases, with 9 bases between. CDR3 nucleotide sequence: TGTGCCAGCAGCCAAGACGGCCTAAACTACAATGAGCAGTTCTTC. It translates to CASSQDGLNYNEQFF.

This chain joins TRBV6-4 and TRBJ2-3; 10 bases fit TRBD2. J gave up 5 bases and V 0 bases, and 5 bases lay outside the gene matches. The CDR3 totals 16 residues. Per germline, CDR1 MRHNA and CDR2 SNTAGT. The CDR3 bases are TGTGCCAGCAGTGACTCCAGCGGGGGGGCCAAAGATACGCAGTATTTT. Its protein product is CASSDSSGGAKDTQYF.

This chain uses TRBV30 with TRBJ2-7; D gene unclear. Germline loops: CDR1 GTSNPN, CDR2 SVGIG (reference sequence). This CDR3 is built from 12 residues. Trimming shortened V by 3 bases and J by 2 bases, and 8 bases separated the two germline ends. Here the CDR3 reads CAWSRGAYEQYF. The CDR3, as DNA: TGTGCCTGGAGCAGAGGAGCCTACGAGCAGTACTTC.

V is TRBV6-7 and J is TRBJ1-5; the D is unclear. TRBV6-7 belongs to the ORF category, with a function that is uncertain. V shed 10 bases and J shed 4 bases, with 8 bases lying between them. The CDR3 consists of 11 residues. For the CDR3, the DNA is TGTGCCAACCCGCTTAATCAGCCCCAGCATTTT. Protein sequence: CANPLNQPQHF.

The chain is built from TRBV28 and TRBJ2-5, with TRBD1 matching 7 bases. V dropped 7 bases and J dropped 5; count of bases not matched to a gene: 1. Germline loops: CDR1 MDHEN, CDR2 SYDVKM. The CDR3 extends over 11 amino acids. This CDR3 is CASKTGETQYF. DNA for the CDR3: TGTGCCAGCAAGACAGGGGAGACCCAGTACTTC. Using reference TRBV28 and TRBJ2-5 for the parts outside the CDR3, the full variable domain is DVKVTQSSRYLVKRTGEKVFLECVQDMDHENMFWYRQDPGLGLRLIYFSYDVKMKEKGDIPEGYSVSREKKERFSLILESASTNQTSMYLCASKTGETQYFGPGTRLLVL.

The genes are TRBV12-3 or TRBV12-4 and TRBJ1-1; possible D gene TRBD1, 6 bases. Trimming cost V 6 bases and J 8 bases, with 13 bases left between them. The CDR3 runs 12 residues. CDR3 in DNA: TGTGCCAGCAGCCGAGGGGGTCCCGAAGCTTTCTTT. It is translated as CASSRGGPEAFF.